Listed below are T cell receptor beta chains from one sample, sequenced in a study of cytomegalovirus exposure and HLA in healthy donors. Profiling relied on immunoSEQ multiplex PCR, and the TCRdb table lists in-frame clones only, not all of them. Of 170,000 or so clones listed, around 85% are singletons. The sequenced material came from PBMCs. These receptor sequences come from a man between 18 and 29 years old in good health and CMV-seropositive. The CDR3 runs from the conserved cysteine through the conserved F or W. D genes are given only for firm matches. Size is omitted from some rows. Given values are once, few, many or a class for expanded clones.

clone size,V gene,J gene,D gene,CDR3 DNA,CDR3 protein
NA,TRBV28,TRBJ2-7,NA,TGTGCCAGCAGTAATCAGGGGAACGAGCAGTACTTC,CASSNQGNEQYF
NA,TRBV7-3,TRBJ1-2,TRBD1,TGTGCCAGCAGCTATGACAGGGGTCGATATGGCTACACCTTC,CASSYDRGRYGYTF
few,TRBV28,TRBJ1-2,NA,TGTGCCAGCAGACCCGGGGGCTATGGCTACACCTTC,CASRPGGYGYTF
once,TRBV6-1,TRBJ2-5,TRBD1,TGTGCCAGCAGTGGAACAGGGGGAGGAGGAGAGACCCAGTACTTC,CASSGTGGGGETQYF
once,TRBV4-2,TRBJ2-1,NA,TGTGCCAGCAGCCAAGATGTACGGCGGGCTTACAATGAGCAGTTCTTC,CASSQDVRRAYNEQFF
NA,TRBV6-1,TRBJ1-1,NA,TGTGCCAGCAGTGAAGTGGCAGGGATGAGCACTGAAGCTTTCTTT,CASSEVAGMSTEAFF
NA,TRBV11-2,TRBJ2-7,NA,TGTGCCAGCAGCTTAGCCAGGGGCGTCAACGAGCAGTACTTC,CASSLARGVNEQYF
NA,TRBV2,TRBJ2-7,TRBD1,TGTGCCAGCAGTGAAACGAGGACAGGCTACGAGCAGTACTTC,CASSETRTGYEQYF
once,TRBV28,TRBJ2-5,TRBD1,TGTGCCAGCAGTCCCCGGGACAGGAGCTCGGAGACCCAGTACTTC,CASSPRDRSSETQYF
NA,TRBV11-2,TRBJ2-2,TRBD1,TGTGCCAGCAGCTTCCTCCAGGGGGGACAGGGTTTATCCGGGGAGCTGTTTTTT,CASSFLQGGQGLSGELFF
once,TRBV6-6,TRBJ1-6,TRBD1,TGTGCCAGCTCGGACAGGAGTACTAATAACAATTCACCCCTCCACTTT,CASSDRSTNNNSPLHF
NA,TRBV7-9,TRBJ2-5,TRBD2,TGTGCCAGCAGCTCCAGACTAGCGGGCCACCAAGAGACCCAGTACTTC,CASSSRLAGHQETQYF
NA,TRBV9,TRBJ1-1,NA,TGTGCCAGCAGCGTTGAGGTAGAGGACACTGAAGCTTTCTTT,CASSVEVEDTEAFF
NA,TRBV28,TRBJ2-1,TRBD2,TGTGCCAGCAGCGATGGGACTAGCGGTTTCTTCACCCATGAGCAGTTCTTC,CASSDGTSGFFTHEQFF
NA,TRBV13,TRBJ1-1,NA,TGTGCCAGCTCTACAGGGAACACTGAAGCTTTCTTT,CASSTGNTEAFF
few,TRBV4-1,TRBJ2-1,TRBD2,TGCGCCAGCAGCCTCCTAGGACTAGCTCCCAATGAGCAGTTCTTC,CASSLLGLAPNEQFF
NA,TRBV6-1,TRBJ2-5,NA,TGTGCCAGCAGCCTGGAGGGTTGGGAGACCCAGTACTTC,CASSLEGWETQYF
NA,TRBV6-1,TRBJ1-2,NA,TGTGCCAGCAGTGAAGCGCACGTCCTAGGGGTCTATGGCTACACCTTC,CASSEAHVLGVYGYTF
NA,TRBV5-4,TRBJ2-7,TRBD1,TGTGCCAGCAGCTCCCGGGACAGCCAATACGAGCAGTACTTC,CASSSRDSQYEQYF
NA,TRBV27,TRBJ2-5,NA,TGTGCCAGCTCTCAGGGGGCGGGAGCCCTAGGGACCCAGTACTTC,CASSQGAGALGTQYF
NA,TRBV5-8,TRBJ1-3,NA,TGTGCCAGCAGCTTGTTGGGGAGCACTTCATCTGGAAACACCATATATTTT,CASSLLGSTSSGNTIYF
NA,TRBV5-4,TRBJ2-2,NA,TGTGCCAGCAGCCCAGGGCTTTCGGAGCTGTTTTTT,CASSPGLSELFF
NA,TRBV28,TRBJ1-2,TRBD1,TGTGCCAGCAGCCGGGACAGGGATAACTATGGCTACACCTTC,CASSRDRDNYGYTF
NA,TRBV5-3,TRBJ2-1,NA,TGTGCCAGAAGCTCGCACGGGTTTCATGAGCAGTTCTTC,CARSSHGFHEQFF
NA,TRBV4-2,TRBJ2-1,NA,TGTGCCAGCAGCCAAGCTTGGGGAGGCGGCAATGAGCAGTTCTTC,CASSQAWGGGNEQFF
NA,TRBV7-2,TRBJ2-1,TRBD2,TGTGCCAGCAGCTCACCCCGGGTAGGAGCGGGAGGGGTTTATGAGCAGTTCTTC,CASSSPRVGAGGVYEQFF
NA,TRBV4-2,TRBJ2-3,NA,TGTGCCAGCAGCCAAGATCGGCAGGGTAATACAGATACGCAGTATTTT,CASSQDRQGNTDTQYF
NA,TRBV5-6,TRBJ2-5,TRBD2,TGTGCCAGCAGCTTGACACCTAGACTAGCGGGAGAAGAGACCCAGTACTTC,CASSLTPRLAGEETQYF
NA,TRBV6-1,TRBJ2-2,NA,TGTGCCTGTCGGTCCGCCGGGGAGCTGTTTTTT,CACRSAGELFF
once,TRBV7-3,TRBJ2-3,TRBD2,TGTGCCAGCAGCTCCCCAGAGGAAGGAGCGGGACGGGCCGGGGATACGCAGTATTTT,CASSSPEEGAGRAGDTQYF
NA,TRBV9,TRBJ2-5,NA,TGTGCCAGCAGCGACGGGGGGCAGGGATCAGAGACCCAGTACTTC,CASSDGGQGSETQYF
NA,TRBV29-1,TRBJ1-2,TRBD1,TGCAGCGTTAGGCAGGGGGACTATGGCTACACCTTC,CSVRQGDYGYTF
once,TRBV6-1,TRBJ2-7,NA,TGTGCCAGCAGTGACTCTCTACCCTACGAGCAGTACTTC,CASSDSLPYEQYF
NA,TRBV29-1,TRBJ2-2,TRBD1,TGCAGCGTCGATCAGGGGGCCGGGGAGCTGTTTTTT,CSVDQGAGELFF
NA,TRBV20-1,TRBJ1-4,NA,TGCAGTGGTCGGGGAAATGAAAAACTGTTTTTT,CSGRGNEKLFF
NA,TRBV30,TRBJ2-7,TRBD1,TGTGCCTGGAACAATCCGGGACAGGGGGACTACGAGCAGTACTTC,CAWNNPGQGDYEQYF
NA,TRBV10-1,TRBJ2-3,TRBD1,TGCGCCAGCACTACCGGGACAGACACAGATACGCAGTATTTT,CASTTGTDTDTQYF
NA,TRBV6-6,TRBJ1-2,TRBD1,TGTGCCAGCAGTTTGCGGACAGGGGATGGCTACACCTTC,CASSLRTGDGYTF
NA,TRBV7-9,TRBJ2-5,NA,TGTGCCAGCAGCTTTCTGTACCAAGAGACCCAGTACTTC,CASSFLYQETQYF
NA,TRBV18,TRBJ2-7,TRBD1,TGTGCCAGCTCACTAACCGGGACAGGGACCCTCTACGAGCAGTACTTC,CASSLTGTGTLYEQYF
NA,TRBV6-1,TRBJ1-3,TRBD1,TGTGCCAGCAGTCCCGGGACAGCTGGAAACACCATATATTTT,CASSPGTAGNTIYF
NA,TRBV29-1,TRBJ2-7,TRBD1,TGCAGCGTTGCCCGGGACAGACCCTACGAGCAGTACTTC,CSVARDRPYEQYF
NA,TRBV7-6,TRBJ1-5,TRBD1,TGTGCCAGCAGCCTGGGGACAGGGAATAATCAGCCCCAGCATTTT,CASSLGTGNNQPQHF
NA,TRBV30,TRBJ2-3,TRBD2,TGTGCCTGGAGTGCCCGGGGGGGCTCGGGCACAGATACGCAGTATTTT,CAWSARGGSGTDTQYF
NA,TRBV5-1,TRBJ1-1,TRBD1,TGCGCCAGCGGGACAGGGCAGAACACTGAAGCTTTCTTT,CASGTGQNTEAFF
NA,TRBV6-5,TRBJ1-1,TRBD1,TGTGCCAGCAGCCTTGACAGGGAAGACACTGAAGCTTTCTTT,CASSLDREDTEAFF
once,TRBV18,TRBJ1-2,TRBD1,TGTGCCAGCAGACCCGGGACAGGGAACTATGGCTACACCTTC,CASRPGTGNYGYTF
NA,TRBV28,TRBJ2-2,TRBD1,TGTGCCAGCAGTGACTTCAGGGGGTCGGCGGAGCTGTTTTTT,CASSDFRGSAELFF
NA,TRBV7-6,TRBJ1-1,NA,TGTGCCAGCAGCTTAGTTAGTATAGGGGGTGAAGCTTTCTTT,CASSLVSIGGEAFF
NA,TRBV5-1,TRBJ1-1,TRBD1,TGCGCCAGCAGCCCGGACAGGGAGTATCACACTGAAGCTTTCTTT,CASSPDREYHTEAFF
NA,TRBV7-9,TRBJ2-1,NA,TGTGCCAGCAGCCCCCACAAAGAGGCAGCCTACAATGAGCAGTTCTTC,CASSPHKEAAYNEQFF
NA,TRBV14,TRBJ2-2,TRBD1,TGTGCCAGCAGCCAAGTGACAGGGGCTCCCGGGGAGCTGTTTTTT,CASSQVTGAPGELFF
NA,TRBV29-1,TRBJ2-3,TRBD2,TGCAGCGTCGGACTAGTTGAGGTAGATACGCAGTATTTT,CSVGLVEVDTQYF
NA,TRBV9,TRBJ2-3,NA,TGTGCCAGCAGGTTTCGTGACACTAGCACAGATACGCAGTATTTT,CASRFRDTSTDTQYF
NA,TRBV7-3,TRBJ1-1,NA,TGTGCCAGCAGTTTGGGGGGGGTCACTGAAGCTTTCTTT,CASSLGGVTEAFF